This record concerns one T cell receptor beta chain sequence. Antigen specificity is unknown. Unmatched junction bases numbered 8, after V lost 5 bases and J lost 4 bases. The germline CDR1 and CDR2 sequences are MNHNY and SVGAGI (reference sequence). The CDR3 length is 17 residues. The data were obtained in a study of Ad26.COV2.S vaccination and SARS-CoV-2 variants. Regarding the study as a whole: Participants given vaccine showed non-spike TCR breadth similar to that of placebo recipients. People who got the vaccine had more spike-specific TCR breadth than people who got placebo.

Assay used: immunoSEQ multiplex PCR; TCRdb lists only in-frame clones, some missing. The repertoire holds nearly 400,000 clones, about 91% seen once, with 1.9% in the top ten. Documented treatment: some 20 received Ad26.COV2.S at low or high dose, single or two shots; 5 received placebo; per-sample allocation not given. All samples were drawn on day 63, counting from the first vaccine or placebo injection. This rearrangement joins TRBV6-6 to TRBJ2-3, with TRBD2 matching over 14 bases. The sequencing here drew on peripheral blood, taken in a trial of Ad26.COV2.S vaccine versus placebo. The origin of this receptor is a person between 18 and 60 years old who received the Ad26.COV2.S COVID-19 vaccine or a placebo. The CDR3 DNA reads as TGTGCCAGCAGTCCACGACTAGCGGGAGGGATTTCAGATACGCAGTATTTT. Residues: CASSPRLAGGISDTQYF.